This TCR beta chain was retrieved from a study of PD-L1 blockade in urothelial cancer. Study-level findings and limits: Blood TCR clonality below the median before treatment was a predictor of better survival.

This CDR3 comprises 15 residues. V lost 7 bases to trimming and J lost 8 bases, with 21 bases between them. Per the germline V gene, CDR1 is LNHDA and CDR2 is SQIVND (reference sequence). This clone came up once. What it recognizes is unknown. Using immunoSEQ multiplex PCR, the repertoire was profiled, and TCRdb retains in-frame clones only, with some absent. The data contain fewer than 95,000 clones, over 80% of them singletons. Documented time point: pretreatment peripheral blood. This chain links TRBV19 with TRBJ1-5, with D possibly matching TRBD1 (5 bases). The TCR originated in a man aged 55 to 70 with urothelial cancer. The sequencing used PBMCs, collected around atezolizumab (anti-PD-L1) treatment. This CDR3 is CASIGGNSRLEPQHF. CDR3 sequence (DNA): TGTGCCAGTATTGGGGGGAACTCGCGGTTAGAGCCCCAGCATTTT.